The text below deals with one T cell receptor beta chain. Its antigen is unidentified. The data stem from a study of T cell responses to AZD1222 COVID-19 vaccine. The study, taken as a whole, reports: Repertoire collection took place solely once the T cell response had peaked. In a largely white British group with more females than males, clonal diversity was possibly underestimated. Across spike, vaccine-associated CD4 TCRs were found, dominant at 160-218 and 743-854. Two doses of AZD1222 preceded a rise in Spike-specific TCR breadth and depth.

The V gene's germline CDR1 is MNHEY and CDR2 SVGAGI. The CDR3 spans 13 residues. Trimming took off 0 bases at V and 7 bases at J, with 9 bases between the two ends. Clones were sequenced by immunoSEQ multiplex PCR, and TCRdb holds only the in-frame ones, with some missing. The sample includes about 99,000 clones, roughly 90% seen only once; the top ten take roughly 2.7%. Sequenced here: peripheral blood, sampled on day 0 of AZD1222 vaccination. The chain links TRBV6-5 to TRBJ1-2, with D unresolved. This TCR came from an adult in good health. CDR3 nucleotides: TGTGCCAGCAGTTACTCGGATGAGGGTGGCTACACCTTC. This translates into CASSYSDEGGYTF.